A single sample gave rise to the 16 T cell receptor beta chains below, sequenced in a study of cytomegalovirus exposure and HLA in healthy donors. Primers included in the PCR were 60 Vbeta and 13 Jbeta primers. The data were produced by immunoSEQ multiplex PCR, yet TCRdb's version contains in-frame clones alone and is incomplete. The sample spans approximately 47,000 clones; the ten largest clones claim about a sixth. Source material: PBMCs. The receptors shown here come from a male donor in good health and CMV-seronegative.

In nucleotides, the CDR3 is TGTGCCAGCAGTTGGGACAGGGCTGAAAAACTGTTTTTT. It translates to CASSWDRAEKLFF. The rearrangement joins TRBV6-1 to TRBJ1-4; 9 nucleotides line up with TRBD1. Germline values: CDR1 MNHNS, CDR2 SASEGT. The V and J ends lost 5 bases and 7 bases, in that order; junction bases with no gene match: 2. The CDR3 consists of 13 residues.

This chain joins TRBV27 and TRBJ2-2; 10 bases line up with TRBD1. The V gene end was trimmed by 6 bases and the J gene end by 6 bases; junction bases not matched to a gene: 4. Germline V gene sequence: CDR1 MNHEY, CDR2 SMNVEV (reference sequence). This CDR3 comprises 14 residues. CDR3 in amino acids: CASRGQGWSGELFF. CDR3 sequence (DNA): TGTGCCAGCAGGGGACAGGGGTGGTCCGGGGAGCTGTTTTTT.

The chain is built from TRBV6-5 and TRBJ2-1; 7 bases line up with TRBD1. This CDR3 is 14 amino acids long. Germline V gene data show CDR1 as MNHEY and CDR2 as SVGAGI. V lost 6 bases and J lost 6; bases outside the gene matches: 8. This CDR3 reads CASSRTGQINEQFF. The CDR3 nucleotides read TGTGCCAGCAGCCGAACGGGACAGATCAATGAGCAGTTCTTC.

The chain is built from TRBV19 and TRBJ1-4; the D is unclear. CDR3 size: 13 residues. V was pared by 5 bases and J by 8 bases, with 12 bases between. The germline V gene encodes CDR1 LNHDA and CDR2 SQIVND (reference sequence). Here the CDR3 reads CASSGTSGEKLFF. CDR3 sequence (DNA): TGTGCCAGTAGTGGTACATCGGGGGAAAAACTGTTTTTT. Using reference TRBV19 and TRBJ1-4 for the parts outside the CDR3, the full variable domain is DGGITQSPKYLFRKEGQNVTLSCEQNLNHDAMYWYRQDPGQGLRLIYYSQIVNDFQKGDIAEGYSVSREKKESFPLTVTSAQKNPTAFYLCASSGTSGEKLFFGSGTQLSVL.

This sequence joins TRBV6-1 and TRBJ2-7; TRBD1 matches 8 bases. CDR3 length: 17 amino acids. The germline CDR1 and CDR2 sequences are MNHNS and SASEGT. V was pared by 1 base and J by 2 bases, with 10 bases of the junction left unmatched. This CDR3 reads CASSEEYMGQATYEQYF. The CDR3 region has the DNA TGTGCCAGCAGTGAAGAGTACATGGGACAGGCCACCTACGAGCAGTACTTC.

The chain combines TRBV9 with TRBJ1-1, with unresolved D. The CDR3 contains 12 residues. Germline V gene data show CDR1 as SGDLS and CDR2 as YYNGEE. V shed 0 bases and J shed 6 bases, with 6 bases lying between them. Written as DNA, the CDR3 is TGTGCCAGCAGCGTAGGGCGGCCTGAAGCTTTCTTT. Amino acid sequence: CASSVGRPEAFF.

The genes are TRBV11-2 and TRBJ2-7; TRBD1 matches 11 bases. Germline V gene lookup returns CDR1 SGHAT and CDR2 FQNNGV. V gave up 5 bases and J gave up 4 bases; unmatched junction bases: 7. This CDR3 has 15 amino acids. This CDR3 reads CASSARDRGSYEQYF. CDR3 DNA sequence: TGTGCCAGCAGCGCCCGGGACAGGGGGTCGTACGAGCAGTACTTC.

This chain uses TRBV12-5 with TRBJ2-7; 7 bases line up with TRBD1. Unmatched junction bases numbered 11, after V lost 1 base and J lost 2 bases. CDR3 length equals 17 residues. The germline gives CDR1 LGHNT, CDR2 FRNRAP. CDR3 protein: CASGLAPTRQGTYEQYF. In nucleotides, the CDR3 is TGTGCTAGTGGTTTGGCCCCGACACGACAGGGAACCTACGAGCAGTACTTC.

This chain's CDR3 is CASSPEQGARGYTF. As DNA, the CDR3 is TGTGCCAGCTCACCTGAACAGGGGGCTAGAGGCTACACCTTC. This sequence joins TRBV18 and TRBJ1-2, with 9 nucleotides matching TRBD1. CDR1 is KGHSH, CDR2 LQKENI, per germline. This CDR3 comprises 14 residues. The V segment lost 3 bases and the J segment 8 bases; nucleotides outside the gene matches: 7.

This chain joins TRBV5-1 and TRBJ1-2, with TRBD1 matching 7 bases. CDR1 and CDR2 from the germline V gene are SGHRS and YFSETQ. With 4 bases clipped from V and 4 bases from J, the junction kept 7 bases outside the gene matches. The CDR3 has 14 residues. The CDR3 reads CASSPTTGPYGYTF. For the CDR3, the DNA is TGCGCCAGCAGCCCTACGACAGGGCCCTATGGCTACACCTTC. The full variable domain, completed using reference TRBV5-1 and TRBJ1-2, is KAGVTQTPRYLIKTRGQQVTLSCSPISGHRSVSWYQQTPGQGLQFLFEYFSETQRNKGNFPGRFSGRQFSNSRSEMNVSTLELGDSALYLCASSPTTGPYGYTFGSGTRLTVV.

The chain links TRBV5-5 to TRBJ1-5; D unclear. The germline CDR1 and CDR2 sequences are SGHKS and YYEKEE (reference sequence). V was shortened by 4 bases and J by 3 bases, with 14 bases between the two germline ends. The CDR3 is 15 residues long. The CDR3 sequence is CASSPIGGPNQPQHF. As DNA, the CDR3 is TGTGCCAGCAGCCCCATTGGAGGACCCAATCAGCCCCAGCATTTT. The full variable domain, its missing parts supplied by reference TRBV5-5 and TRBJ1-5, is DAGVTQSPTHLIKTRGQQVTLRCSPISGHKSVSWYQQVLGQGPQFIFQYYEKEERGRGNFPDRFSARQFPNYSSELNVNALLLGDSALYLCASSPIGGPNQPQHFGDGTRLSIL.

The gene calls are TRBV4-2 and TRBJ1-3; D is unclear. CDR3 length equals 16 residues. The V gene lost 0 bases and the J gene lost 2 bases, with 11 bases spanning the gap. CDR1 and CDR2 (germline): LGHNA, YNFKEQ. CDR3 sequence reads: CASSQEGTLAGNTIYF. The CDR3 coding sequence is TGTGCCAGCAGCCAAGAGGGCACGCTGGCTGGAAACACCATATATTTT.

The gene calls are TRBV4-2 and TRBJ2-7; the match to TRBD1 covers 8 bases. V gave up 1 base and J gave up 2 bases; unmatched junction bases: 13. The CDR3 covers 18 residues. CDR1 LGHNA and CDR2 YNFKEQ come from the germline V gene. CDR3 DNA sequence: TGTGCCAGCAGCCAAGCCGACGGCCGGGACAGGTCCGCCTACGAGCAGTACTTC. The encoded protein is CASSQADGRDRSAYEQYF.

This chain connects TRBV5-1 to TRBJ1-4, with 11 bases aligning to TRBD1. This CDR3 has 17 residues. Germline-derived CDR1 and CDR2 are SGHRS and YFSETQ. Unmatched junction bases numbered 5, after V lost 4 bases and J lost 0 bases. CDR3: CASSLGQGVATNEKLFF. The CDR3 DNA is TGCGCCAGCAGCCTGGGACAGGGGGTTGCAACTAATGAAAAACTGTTTTTT.

V gene TRBV30 combines with J gene TRBJ2-2; 7 bases fit TRBD2. The CDR3 has 11 amino acids. Germline CDR1 reads GTSNPN; CDR2 reads SVGIG (reference sequence). After removal of 5 bases from V and 7 bases from J, the junction contained 1 base not matched to a gene. The CDR3 DNA sequence: TGTGCCTGGGAGCGGGGCGGGGAGCTGTTTTTT. This gives the protein CAWERGGELFF. Variable domain in full (rest from reference TRBV30 and TRBJ2-2): SQTIHQWPATLVQPVGSPLSLECTVEGTSNPNLYWYRQAAGRGLQLLFYSVGIGQISSEVPQNLSASRPQDRQFILSSKKLLLSDSGFYLCAWERGGELFFGEGSRLTVL.

The CDR3 spells CASSNGGVITDTQYF. DNA of the CDR3: TGTGCCAGTAGTAATGGGGGGGTCATCACAGATACGCAGTATTTT. The V and J genes are TRBV19 and TRBJ2-3, with 7 nucleotides matching TRBD2. This CDR3 is 15 amino acids long. The V gene's germline CDR1 is LNHDA and CDR2 SQIVND (reference sequence). Trimming at V came to 4 bases and at J to 2 bases, leaving 6 bases not matched to a gene.